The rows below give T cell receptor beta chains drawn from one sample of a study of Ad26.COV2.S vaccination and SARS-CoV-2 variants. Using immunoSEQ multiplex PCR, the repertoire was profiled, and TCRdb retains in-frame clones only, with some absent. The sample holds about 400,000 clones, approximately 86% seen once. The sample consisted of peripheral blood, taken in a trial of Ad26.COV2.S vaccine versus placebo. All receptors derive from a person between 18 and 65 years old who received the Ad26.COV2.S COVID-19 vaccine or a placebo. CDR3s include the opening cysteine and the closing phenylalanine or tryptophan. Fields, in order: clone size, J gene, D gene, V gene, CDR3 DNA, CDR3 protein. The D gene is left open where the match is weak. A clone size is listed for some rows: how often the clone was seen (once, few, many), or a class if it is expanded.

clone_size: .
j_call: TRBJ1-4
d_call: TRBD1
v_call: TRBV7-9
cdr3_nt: TGTGCCAGCAGCCCCGGGGACAGGGGGACTAATGAAAAACTGTTTTTT
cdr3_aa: CASSPGDRGTNEKLFF

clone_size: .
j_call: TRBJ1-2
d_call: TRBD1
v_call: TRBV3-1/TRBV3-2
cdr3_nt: TGTGCCAGCAGCTTCCGTATAGGGGGCATTAACTATGGCTACACCTTC
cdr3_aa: CASSFRIGGINYGYTF

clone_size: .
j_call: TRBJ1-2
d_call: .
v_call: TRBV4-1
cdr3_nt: TGCGCCAGCAGCCAAACCCCGGGCCCCAAGGGCTACACCTTC
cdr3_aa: CASSQTPGPKGYTF

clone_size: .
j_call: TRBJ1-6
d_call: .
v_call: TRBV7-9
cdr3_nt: TGTGCCAGCAGCTTATTACAGGATTCACCCCTCCACTTT
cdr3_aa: CASSLLQDSPLHF

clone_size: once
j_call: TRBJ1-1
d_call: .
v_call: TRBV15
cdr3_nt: TGTGCCACACTTCTTACAGCGGGTTACACTGAAGCTTTCTTT
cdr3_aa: CATLLTAGYTEAFF

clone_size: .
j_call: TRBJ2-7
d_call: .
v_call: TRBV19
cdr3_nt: TGTGCCAGTAGTATCCTCGAGGGGACCTTTTCCGAGCAGTACTTC
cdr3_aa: CASSILEGTFSEQYF

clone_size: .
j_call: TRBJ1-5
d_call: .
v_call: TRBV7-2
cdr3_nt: TGTGCCAGCAGCTTCCGTTGGGATCAGCCCCAGCATTTT
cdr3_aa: CASSFRWDQPQHF

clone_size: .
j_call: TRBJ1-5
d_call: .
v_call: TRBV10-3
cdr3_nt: TGTGCCATCAGTGAGTCGATCGGGGTCGGTCAGCCCCAGCATTTT
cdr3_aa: CAISESIGVGQPQHF

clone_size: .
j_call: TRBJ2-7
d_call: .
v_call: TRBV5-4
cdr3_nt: TGTGCCAGCAGCCCCCGGGTAGATTCCTACGAGCAGTACTTC
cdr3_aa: CASSPRVDSYEQYF

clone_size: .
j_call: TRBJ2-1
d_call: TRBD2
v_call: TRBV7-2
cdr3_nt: TGTGCCAGCAGCTTAGCGCTCGGGGGGGCGCGAAATGAGCAGTTCTTC
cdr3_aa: CASSLALGGARNEQFF

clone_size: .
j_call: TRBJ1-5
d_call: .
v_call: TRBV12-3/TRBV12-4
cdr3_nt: TGTGCCAGCGCTCGGATCAATCAGCCCCAGCATTTT
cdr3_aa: CASARINQPQHF

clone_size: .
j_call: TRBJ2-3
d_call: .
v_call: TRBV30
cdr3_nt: TGTGCCTGGAGTGGCCGAGGGGGAGGGGGCACAGATACGCAGTATTTT
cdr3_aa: CAWSGRGGGGTDTQYF

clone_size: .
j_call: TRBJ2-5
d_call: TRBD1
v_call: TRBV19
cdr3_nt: TGTGCCAGTAGTCCCTGGACAGGGGACGACCAAGAGACCCAGTACTTC
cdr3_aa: CASSPWTGDDQETQYF

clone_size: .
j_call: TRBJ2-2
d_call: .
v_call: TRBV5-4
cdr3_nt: TGTGCCAGCAGCTTGGCGGGCGGGGAGCTGTTTTTT
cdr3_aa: CASSLAGGELFF

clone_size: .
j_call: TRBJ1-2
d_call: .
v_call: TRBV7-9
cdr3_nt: TGTGCCAGCAGCCTCGGGGGCTACACCTTC
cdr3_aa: CASSLGGYTF

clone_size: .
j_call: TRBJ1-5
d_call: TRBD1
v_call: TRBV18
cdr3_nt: TGTGCCAGCTCAGGAGACAGGGCAGTTCAGCCCCAGCATTTT
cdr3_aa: CASSGDRAVQPQHF

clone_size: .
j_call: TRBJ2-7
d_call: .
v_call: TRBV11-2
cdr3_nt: TGTGCCAGCAGCTTAGCCCTATCCTACGAGCAGTACTTC
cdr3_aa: CASSLALSYEQYF

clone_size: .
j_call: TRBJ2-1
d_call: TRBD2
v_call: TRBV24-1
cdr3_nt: TGTGCCACCAGTTCTATCGGGGGGACCTACAATGAGCAGTTCTTC
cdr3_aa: CATSSIGGTYNEQFF

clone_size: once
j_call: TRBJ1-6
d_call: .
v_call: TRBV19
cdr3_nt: TGTGCCAGTAATCCGGGAACCTATAATTCACCCCTCCACTTT
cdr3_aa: CASNPGTYNSPLHF

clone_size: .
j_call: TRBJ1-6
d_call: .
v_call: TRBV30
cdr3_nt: TGTGCCTGGAGGGAAACCTATAATTCACCCCTCCACTTT
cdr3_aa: CAWRETYNSPLHF

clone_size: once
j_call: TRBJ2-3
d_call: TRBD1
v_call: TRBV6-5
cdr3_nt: TGTGCCAGCAGTTACCACTGGACAGGAACAGATACGCAGTATTTT
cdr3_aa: CASSYHWTGTDTQYF

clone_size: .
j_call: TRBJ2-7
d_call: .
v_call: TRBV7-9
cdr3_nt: TGTGCCAGCAGCTTGGGGCTGGACTACGAGCAGTACTTC
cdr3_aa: CASSLGLDYEQYF

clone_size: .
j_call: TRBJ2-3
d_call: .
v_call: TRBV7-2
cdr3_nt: TGTGCCAGCGGGGCGGCGGATACGCAGTATTTT
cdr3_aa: CASGAADTQYF

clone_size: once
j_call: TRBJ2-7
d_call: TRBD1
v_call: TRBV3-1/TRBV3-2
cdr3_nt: TGTGCCAGCAGCCAAGAAAGGACAGGGAACTACGAGCAGTACTTC
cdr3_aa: CASSQERTGNYEQYF

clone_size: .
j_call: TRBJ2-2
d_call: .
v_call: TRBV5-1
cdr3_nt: TGCGCCAGCAGCTTGGAAGGGTCGGGCGATGGGCTGTTTTTT
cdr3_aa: CASSLEGSGDGLFF

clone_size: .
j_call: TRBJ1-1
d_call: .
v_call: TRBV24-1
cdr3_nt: TGTGCCACCAGTGACACGACTGGGAGGGCTTTCTTT
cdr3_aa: CATSDTTGRAFF

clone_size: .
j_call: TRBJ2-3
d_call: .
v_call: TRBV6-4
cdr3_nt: TGTGCCAGCAGTCGGGAATGGGGATCCGATACGCAGTATTTT
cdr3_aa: CASSREWGSDTQYF

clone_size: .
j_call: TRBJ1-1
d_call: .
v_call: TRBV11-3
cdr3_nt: TGTGCCAGCAGCTTCCTCAGGGAGGGCACTGAAGCTTTCTTT
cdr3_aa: CASSFLREGTEAFF

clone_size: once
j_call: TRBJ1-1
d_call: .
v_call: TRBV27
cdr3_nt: TGTGCCAGCAGCGCAGGGGCGATTATCGCTGAAGCTTTCTTT
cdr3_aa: CASSAGAIIAEAFF

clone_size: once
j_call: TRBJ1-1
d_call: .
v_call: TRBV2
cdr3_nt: TGTGCCAGCAATCGCGACAGCCCGAACACTGAAGCTTTCTTT
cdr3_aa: CASNRDSPNTEAFF

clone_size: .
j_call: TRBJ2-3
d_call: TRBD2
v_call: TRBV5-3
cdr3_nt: TGTGCCAGAAGCTTTGCGGGGGGACCCACAGATACGCAGTATTTT
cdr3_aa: CARSFAGGPTDTQYF

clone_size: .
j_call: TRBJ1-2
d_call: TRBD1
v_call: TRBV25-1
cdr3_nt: TGTGCCAGCAGTGACAGGGGGAGAGATGGCTACACCTTC
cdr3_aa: CASSDRGRDGYTF